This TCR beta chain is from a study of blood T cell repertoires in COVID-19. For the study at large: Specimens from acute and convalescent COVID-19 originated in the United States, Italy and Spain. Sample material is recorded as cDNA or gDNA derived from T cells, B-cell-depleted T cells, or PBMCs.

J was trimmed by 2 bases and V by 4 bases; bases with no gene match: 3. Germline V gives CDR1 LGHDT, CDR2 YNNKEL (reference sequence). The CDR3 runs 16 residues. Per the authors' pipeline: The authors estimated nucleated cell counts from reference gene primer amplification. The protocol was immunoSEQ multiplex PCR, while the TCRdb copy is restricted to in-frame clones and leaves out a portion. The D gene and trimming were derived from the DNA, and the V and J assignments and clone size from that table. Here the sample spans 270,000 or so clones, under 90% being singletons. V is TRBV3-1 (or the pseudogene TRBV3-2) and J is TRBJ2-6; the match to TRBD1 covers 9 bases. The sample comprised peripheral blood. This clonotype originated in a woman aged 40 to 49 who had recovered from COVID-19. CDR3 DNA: TGTGCCAGCAGCCCGGGACAGGGAACTGGGGCCAACGTCCTGACTTTC. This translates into CASSPGQGTGANVLTF.